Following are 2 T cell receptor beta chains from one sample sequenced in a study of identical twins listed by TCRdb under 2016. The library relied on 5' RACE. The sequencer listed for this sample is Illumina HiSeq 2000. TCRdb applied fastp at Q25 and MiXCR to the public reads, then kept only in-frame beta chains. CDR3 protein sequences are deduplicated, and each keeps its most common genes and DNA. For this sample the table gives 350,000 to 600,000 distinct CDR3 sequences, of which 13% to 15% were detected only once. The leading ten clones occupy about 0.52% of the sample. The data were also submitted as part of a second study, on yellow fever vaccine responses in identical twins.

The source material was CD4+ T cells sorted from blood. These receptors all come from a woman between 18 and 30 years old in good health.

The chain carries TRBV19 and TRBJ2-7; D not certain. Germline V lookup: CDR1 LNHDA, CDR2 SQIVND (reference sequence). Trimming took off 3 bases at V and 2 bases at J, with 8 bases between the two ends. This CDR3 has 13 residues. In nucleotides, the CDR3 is TGTGCCAGTAGTATCGGGTCAGCCTACGAGCAGTACTTC. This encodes CASSIGSAYEQYF.

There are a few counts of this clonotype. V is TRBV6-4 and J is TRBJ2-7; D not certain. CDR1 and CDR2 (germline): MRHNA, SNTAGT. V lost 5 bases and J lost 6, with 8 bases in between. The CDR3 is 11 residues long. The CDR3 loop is CASSTPLEQYF. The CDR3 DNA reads TGTGCCAGCAGTACTCCCCTCGAGCAGTACTTC.